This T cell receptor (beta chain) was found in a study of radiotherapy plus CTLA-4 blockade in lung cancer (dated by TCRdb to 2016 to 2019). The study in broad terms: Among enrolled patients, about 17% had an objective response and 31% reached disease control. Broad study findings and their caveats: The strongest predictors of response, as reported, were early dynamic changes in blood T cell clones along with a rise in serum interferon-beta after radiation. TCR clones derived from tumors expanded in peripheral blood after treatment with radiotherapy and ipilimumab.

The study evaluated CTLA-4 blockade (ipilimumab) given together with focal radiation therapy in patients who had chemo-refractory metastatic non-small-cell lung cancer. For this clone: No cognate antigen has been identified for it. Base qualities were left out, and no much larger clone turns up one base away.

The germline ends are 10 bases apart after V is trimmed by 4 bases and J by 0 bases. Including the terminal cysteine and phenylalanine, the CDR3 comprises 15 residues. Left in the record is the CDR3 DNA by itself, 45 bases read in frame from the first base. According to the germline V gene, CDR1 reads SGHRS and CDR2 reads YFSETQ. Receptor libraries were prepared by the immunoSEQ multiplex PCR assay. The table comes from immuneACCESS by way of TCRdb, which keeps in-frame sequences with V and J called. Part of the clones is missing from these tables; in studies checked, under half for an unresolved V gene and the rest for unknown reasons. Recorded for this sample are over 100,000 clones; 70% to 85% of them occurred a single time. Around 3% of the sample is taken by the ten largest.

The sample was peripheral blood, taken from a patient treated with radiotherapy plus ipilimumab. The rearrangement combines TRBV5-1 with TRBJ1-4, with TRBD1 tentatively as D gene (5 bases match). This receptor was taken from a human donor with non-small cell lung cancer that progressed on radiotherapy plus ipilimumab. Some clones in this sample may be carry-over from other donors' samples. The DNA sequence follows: TGCGCCAGCAGCGCGGAGGGGACAACTAATGAAAAACTGTTTTTT. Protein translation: CASSAEGTTNEKLFF.